A single sample is the source of the 27 T cell receptor beta chains below, sequenced in a study of neurological immune-mediated disorders. TCRdb recomputed calls from the 5' RACE reads with MiXCR, one row per CDR3 protein. The sample consists of roughly 40,000 distinct CDR3 sequences, around 2.5% of them appearing once. The sample consisted of PBMCs. The origin of the receptors is a man aged 45-65 years with multiple sclerosis.

This clonotype was counted at least ten times. The rearrangement links TRBV6-6 to TRBJ2-3; D is perhaps TRBD2 (5 bases). The CDR3 covers 12 residues. Germline V gene lookup returns CDR1 MNHNY and CDR2 SVGAGI (reference sequence). V was trimmed by 2 bases and J by 13 bases, leaving 13 bases between them. CDR3 coding DNA: TGTGCCAGCAGTTACAGAGGGTCCGACGAGTATTTT. Its translation is CASSYRGSDEYF.

This clonotype was counted ten times or more. The chain links TRBV7-8 to TRBJ2-7; D ambiguous. The V end was cut by 2 bases, the J end by 4 bases, with 6 bases between. The germline V gene encodes CDR1 SGHVS and CDR2 FQNEAQ. The CDR3 length is 12 residues. In nucleotides, the CDR3 is TGTGCCAGCAGCTTAACCCCTTACGAGCAGTACTTC. Translating it yields CASSLTPYEQYF.

This clonotype was counted ten times or more. The V and J genes are TRBV5-1 and TRBJ1-4; 7 nucleotides align to TRBD1. Germline loops: CDR1 SGHRS, CDR2 YFSETQ. This CDR3 region has 14 residues. The V segment lost 6 bases and the J segment 6 bases; nucleotides outside the gene matches: 8. CDR3: CASTSGQPDEKLFF. CDR3 nucleotides: TGCGCCAGCACATCGGGACAGCCCGATGAAAAACTGTTTTTT.

The V gene is TRBV7-2, the J gene TRBJ2-7; D uncertain. This CDR3 region has 13 residues. The germline V gene encodes CDR1 SGHTA and CDR2 FQGNSA. V was trimmed by 6 bases and J by 3 bases, leaving 12 bases between them. DNA for the CDR3: TGTGCCAGCAGACCCGGGTCCAACTACGAGCAGTACTTC. It yields the protein CASRPGSNYEQYF.

This clonotype was observed at least ten times. The chain couples TRBV19 to TRBJ2-5; 9 bases line up with TRBD2. In germline, CDR1 is LNHDA, CDR2 SQIVND (reference sequence). This CDR3 region has 14 residues. V was pared by 7 bases and J by 5 bases, with 8 bases of the junction left unmatched. CDR3 DNA: TGTGCCAGTAAGGGGACTAGCCGTATGGAGACCCAGTACTTC. It encodes CASKGTSRMETQYF.

This clonotype was detected many times. The V gene is TRBV27, the J gene TRBJ1-1; tentatively, D is TRBD1 (5 bases). Germline V gene sequence: CDR1 MNHEY, CDR2 SMNVEV (reference sequence). V was clipped by 2 bases and J by 5 bases, with 6 bases between them. The CDR3 runs 12 residues. CDR3 nucleotide sequence: TGTGCCAGCAGTTTACCAGGGACTGAAGCTTTCTTT. Amino acid sequence: CASSLPGTEAFF.

This clonotype occurred many times. The rearrangement uses TRBV20-1 and TRBJ2-1; D tentatively reads TRBD1 or TRBD2 (7 bases each). From germline, CDR1 is DFQATT and CDR2 SNEGSKA (reference sequence). The CDR3 contains 14 residues. The ends were cut back, 5 bases at V and 0 bases at J, with 11 bases in the middle. The CDR3 DNA reads as TGCAGTGCTCCAGGGGGGGCCTCCTACAATGAGCAGTTCTTC. Translation gives CSAPGGASYNEQFF.

This clonotype was counted ten times or more. The genes are TRBV7-2 and TRBJ2-5, with D tentatively TRBD1 or TRBD2 (5 bases each). Germline CDR1 and CDR2: SGHTA and FQGNSA. V dropped 1 base and J dropped 4 bases, with 10 bases sitting between them. The CDR3 loop spans 14 amino acids. The CDR3 region has the DNA TGTGCCAGCAGCTTAGTCGGGGACCCAGAGACCCAGTACTTC. Protein product: CASSLVGDPETQYF.

The chain is built from TRBV6-4 and TRBJ1-2; a weak D match, TRBD1 (5 bases). The CDR3 is 14 amino acids. The germline CDR1 and CDR2 sequences are MRHNA and SNTAGT. The V end lost 8 bases, the J end lost 10 bases, and 23 bases lay between the germline ends. This CDR3 reads CASGKGSGLRDYTF. The CDR3 DNA reads TGTGCCAGCGGCAAGGGGTCCGGGCTAAGGGACTACACCTTC.

This clonotype was detected many times. In DNA form, the CDR3 reads TGCGCCAGCAGCCAAGATAGGGAAGCTTACCGCTATGGCTACACCTTC. It is translated as CASSQDREAYRYGYTF. J is TRBJ1-2 and V is TRBV4-3; no definite D call. CDR1 and CDR2 (germline): LGHNA, YSLEER. The CDR3 length is 16 residues. The V and J ends lost 0 bases and 4 bases respectively, with 15 bases between them.

This clonotype was detected ten times or more. The rearrangement links TRBV10-3 to TRBJ2-3, with D unclear. Trimming cost V 6 bases and J 1 base, with 8 bases left between them. In germline, CDR1 is ENHRY, CDR2 SYGVKD. The CDR3 totals 13 residues. For the CDR3, the DNA is TGTGCCATCAGGTCCGCAGGCACAGATACGCAGTATTTT. Protein product: CAIRSAGTDTQYF.

This clonotype has at least ten counts. The V gene is TRBV7-2, the J gene TRBJ2-3; D gene uncertain. V gave up 3 bases and J gave up 8 bases, with 6 bases separating them. Germline V gene data show CDR1 as SGHTA and CDR2 as FQGNSA. The CDR3 totals 11 residues. The CDR3 bases are TGTGCCAGCAGCTTGGTGGTTACGCAGTATTTT. This sequence encodes CASSLVVTQYF. The full variable domain, rest sourced from reference TRBV7-2 and TRBJ2-3, is GAGVSQSPSNKVTEKGKDVELRCDPISGHTALYWYRQSLGQGLEFLIYFQGNSAPDKSGLPSDRFSAERTGGSVSTLTIQRTQQEDSAVYLCASSLVVTQYFGPGTRLTVL.

This clonotype has at least ten counts. V gene TRBV12-3 or TRBV12-4 combines with J gene TRBJ1-1; 7 nucleotides line up with TRBD1. V dropped 3 bases and J dropped 4; count of bases not matched to a gene: 5. The CDR3 covers 14 residues. The CDR3 sequence is CASSFYRGGTEAFF. The CDR3 DNA sequence: TGTGCCAGCAGTTTTTACAGGGGCGGCACTGAAGCTTTCTTT.

This clonotype was seen repeatedly, ten times or more. The chain carries TRBV27 and TRBJ2-3; no reliable D call. Germline V gene lookup returns CDR1 MNHEY and CDR2 SMNVEV (reference sequence). This CDR3 has 14 residues. Trimming left V 3 bases short and J 2 bases short, with 9 bases between. Written as DNA, the CDR3 is TGTGCCAGCAGTTTTGGTGGCCCCACAGATACGCAGTATTTT. This gives the protein CASSFGGPTDTQYF.

The table lists this clonotype with many counts. The chain joins TRBV6-6 to TRBJ1-5, with a possible D match to TRBD1 (5 bases). The V end lost 5 bases, the J end lost 2 bases, and 13 bases lay between the germline ends. This CDR3 has 15 amino acids. Germline CDR1 and CDR2: MNHNY and SVGAGI (reference sequence). CDR3 in amino acids: CASSPDRLGNQPQHF. Here the CDR3 DNA reads TGTGCCAGCAGTCCCGACAGACTCGGCAATCAGCCCCAGCATTTT.

This clonotype has a count of ten or more. The chain joins TRBV5-1 to TRBJ2-2, with 8 bases identical to TRBD2. The V segment lost 6 bases and the J segment 0 bases; nucleotides outside the gene matches: 4. Germline lookup yields CDR1 SGHRS and CDR2 YFSETQ. The CDR3 sequence is 15 residues long. CDR3 DNA: TGCGCCAGCACCTCGGGACTAGCGAACACCGGGGAGCTGTTTTTT. Protein product: CASTSGLANTGELFF.

The rearrangement joins TRBV12-3 or TRBV12-4 to TRBJ1-2, with TRBD1 matching 8 bases. The J segment lost 7 bases and the V segment lost 3 bases, leaving 16 bases of the junction unmatched. This CDR3 spans 17 amino acids. This CDR3 reads CASSFVYRGNNVGGYTF. The DNA for the CDR3 is TGTGCCAGCAGTTTTGTCTACAGGGGGAACAATGTTGGTGGCTACACCTTC.

This clonotype was picked up many times. V usage is TRBV18 and J usage is TRBJ2-7; 7 bases fit TRBD2. CDR1 is KGHSH, CDR2 LQKENI, per germline. The CDR3 spans 13 residues. V shed 3 bases, J shed 6 bases, and the junction held 5 bases outside the gene matches. The CDR3 DNA follows: TGTGCCAGCTCACCGGGAGGGGACTTCGAGCAGTACTTC. Its translation: CASSPGGDFEQYF. The variable domain in full, completed from reference TRBV18 and TRBJ2-7, reads NAGVMQNPRHLVRRRGQEARLRCSPMKGHSHVYWYRQLPEEGLKFMVYLQKENIIDESGMPKERFSAEFPKEGPSILRIQQVVRGDSAAYFCASSPGGDFEQYFGPGTRLTVT.

This clonotype has at least ten counts. The chain couples TRBV6-5 to TRBJ2-7, with D uncertain. V lost 4 bases and J lost 3, with 10 bases in between. The CDR3 is 13 amino acids. Germline CDR1 reads MNHEY; CDR2 reads SVGAGI. CDR3 DNA sequence: TGTGCCAGCAGTTTGTCCACCGACTACGAGCAGTACTTC. Protein product: CASSLSTDYEQYF.

This clonotype was counted ten times or more. The chain uses TRBV4-3 and TRBJ1-6; D uncertain. With 3 bases removed from V and 7 bases from J, the gap between germline ends came to 13 bases. The CDR3 runs to 15 residues. Germline V CDR1 and CDR2: LGHNA, YSLEER. This CDR3 is CASSQRWLENSPLHF. The CDR3 nucleotides are TGCGCCAGCAGCCAGCGGTGGCTCGAGAATTCACCCCTCCACTTT.

Concerning this clonotype itself: No conserved phenylalanine or tryptophan is present at the end of the CDR3, so a read error is the likely explanation. The genes are TRBV7-2 and TRBJ1-2; 9 positions agree with TRBD1. Germline V gene lookup returns CDR1 SGHTA and CDR2 FQGNSA. Losses at the gene ends were 6 bases for V and 7 bases for J; bases not matched to a gene: 12. The CDR3 extends over 15 amino acids. For the CDR3, the DNA is TGTGCCAGCAGATCCACACAGGGGGCGCATCGTGGCTACACCAAC. Protein: CASRSTQGAHRGYTN.

This clonotype was seen many times. The CDR3 sequence is CAISEPGQGADTF. DNA of the CDR3: TGTGCCATCAGTGAACCGGGACAGGGGGCTGATACCTTC. V and J are TRBV10-3 and TRBJ1-2, with 12 nucleotides matching TRBD1. The germline gives CDR1 ENHRY, CDR2 SYGVKD. The trim removed 3 bases at V and 14 bases at J, leaving 7 bases unmatched. This CDR3 comprises 13 residues.

In its sample, this clonotype was seen many times. J is TRBJ1-6 and V is TRBV5-1, with a possible D match to TRBD1 (6 bases). Germline values: CDR1 SGHRS, CDR2 YFSETQ. This CDR3 is built from 16 residues. With 4 bases removed from V and 6 bases from J, the gap between germline ends came to 17 bases. The CDR3 here is CASSATGTIGNSPLHF. CDR3 in DNA: TGCGCCAGCAGCGCCACAGGGACCATAGGTAATTCACCCCTCCACTTT.

This clonotype was observed at least ten times. This CDR3 reads CASSWGDGNSPLHF. CDR3 nucleotides: TGCGCCAGCAGCTGGGGGGACGGTAATTCACCCCTCCACTTT. V gene TRBV5-1 combines with J gene TRBJ1-6; perhaps TRBD1 as D (5 bases). Trimming pared 3 bases from V and 6 bases from J, leaving 10 bases between. Germline CDR1 and CDR2: SGHRS and YFSETQ. This CDR3 is 14 amino acids long.

This clonotype was seen repeatedly, ten times or more. The chain uses TRBV6-5 and TRBJ1-1, with D maybe TRBD1 (5 bases). Germline V gives CDR1 MNHEY, CDR2 SVGAGI. There are 16 residues in the CDR3. Trimming took off 0 bases at V and 4 bases at J, with 15 bases between the two ends. The CDR3 loop reads CASSYSISLRGTEAFF. CDR3 DNA sequence: TGTGCCAGCAGTTACTCGATAAGTTTAAGGGGCACTGAAGCTTTCTTT.

This clonotype was counted many times. This chain links TRBV6-6 with TRBJ1-5; 7 bases map to TRBD1. This CDR3 is built from 14 residues. CDR1 is MNHNY and CDR2 is SVGAGI in the germline V gene (reference sequence). V shed 7 bases and J 7 bases; nucleotides not matched to a gene: 10. For the CDR3, the DNA is TGTGCCAGCACGCCCGACCAGGGGGTCCAGCCCCAGCATTTT. Its protein product is CASTPDQGVQPQHF.

A note on this clonotype: At one boundary the junction diverges from the germline segment, which might be a read error. This chain connects TRBV9 to TRBJ1-6; TRBD1 matches at 7 bases. This CDR3 is built from 17 residues. The germline V gene encodes CDR1 SGDLS and CDR2 YYNGEE. The CDR3 nucleotides read TGTGCCAGCAGCGCCCGACAGGGACCGGTATATAATTCACCCCTCAACTTT. The encoded protein is CASSARQGPVYNSPLNF.